The clone carrying this T cell receptor beta chain was seen ten or more times. From about 400 ng of RNA, a library with molecular barcoded alpha/delta and beta/gamma adaptors was made. Via MiXCR, TCRdb re-called the reads, giving one row per CDR3 protein. This sample has 130,000 or so distinct CDR3 sequences, with around 14% found just once. The CDR3 is 16 amino acids. V gave up 0 bases and J gave up 1 base, with 9 bases separating them. CDR1 and CDR2 from the germline V gene are ENHRY and SYGVKD. These data are taken from a study of read filtering for tumor transcriptome and immune sequencing. The V and J genes are TRBV10-3 and TRBJ2-2, with D unclear. The TCR sequence derives from a donor aged 40 or older with multiple myeloma. The sequencing sample was made of a population of CD138-negative cells sorted from bone marrow. This CDR3 reads CAISESHNLNTGELFF. The CDR3 coding sequence is TGTGCCATCAGTGAGTCCCACAACCTGAACACCGGGGAGCTGTTTTTT.